The 20 T cell receptor beta chains below come from one sample, sequenced in a study of early T cells in non-severe SARS-CoV-2 infection. Using its own MiXCR run on the 5' RACE reads, TCRdb lists one record per CDR3 protein. The profile shows approximately 71,000 distinct CDR3 sequences, more than 10% of them singletons. The sample comprised whole blood. The receptor source for this set is an adult who was a healthcare worker with PCR-confirmed SARS-CoV-2 infection or an uninfected control (not recorded which).

This clonotype occurred a few times. The chain carries TRBV9 and TRBJ2-1; D is perhaps TRBD1 (5 bases). The CDR3 loop spans 15 amino acids. The V gene's germline CDR1 is SGDLS and CDR2 YYNGEE. The V gene lost 0 bases and the J gene lost 2 bases, with 9 bases spanning the gap. The CDR3: CASSVAGNTYNEQFF. The DNA for the CDR3 is TGTGCCAGCAGCGTAGCAGGGAATACCTACAATGAGCAGTTCTTC.

The chain joins TRBV7-2 to TRBJ2-2; 11 bases map to TRBD1. The germline CDR1 and CDR2 sequences are SGHTA and FQGNSA. The CDR3 is made up of 15 amino acids. V shed 3 bases and J 7 bases; nucleotides not matched to a gene: 4. As DNA, the CDR3 is TGTGCCAGCAGCTTCGGACAGGGGGCAGGCGGGGAGCTGTTTTTT. Translation gives CASSFGQGAGGELFF.

This clonotype showed up many times. CDR3: CAWRDLGGSGNTIYF. Written as DNA, the CDR3 is TGTGCCTGGAGGGACCTAGGGGGCTCTGGAAACACCATATATTTT. This chain connects TRBV30 to TRBJ1-3; TRBD1 might be the D (6 bases). This CDR3 has 15 amino acids. The V end was cut by 3 bases, the J end by 0 bases, with 12 bases between. Germline lookup yields CDR1 GTSNPN and CDR2 SVGIG (reference sequence).

Note on this clonotype: A much larger clone is a single base away; this may be a read error. The CDR3 DNA is TGTGCCAGCAGCTGCAAACTAGCGGGAGCCGTAGATACGCAGTATTTT. It encodes CASSCKLAGAVDTQYF. The genes are TRBV7-8 and TRBJ2-3, with TRBD2 matching over 11 bases. The V and J ends lost 4 bases and 5 bases, in that order; junction bases with no gene match: 8. CDR3 length: 16 amino acids. The germline V gene encodes CDR1 SGHVS and CDR2 FQNEAQ.

This rearrangement joins TRBV6-1 to TRBJ2-1, with 9 bases fitting TRBD1. The CDR3 runs 15 residues. V gave up 0 bases and J gave up 8 bases; unmatched junction bases: 5. Germline V gene data show CDR1 as MNHNS and CDR2 as SASEGT. DNA of the CDR3: TGTGCCAGCAGTGAAGCGGAGGACAGGGGACATGAGCAGTTCTTC. It encodes CASSEAEDRGHEQFF.

This clonotype was counted between two and nine times. The chain combines TRBV7-2 with TRBJ2-1; D is undetermined. The V end lost 2 bases, the J end lost 2 bases, and 7 bases lay between the germline ends. The CDR3 is made up of 14 amino acids. CDR1 and CDR2 from the germline V gene are SGHTA and FQGNSA. In DNA form, the CDR3 reads TGTGCCAGCAGCTTATCGGGTCCCTACAATGAGCAGTTCTTC. This translates into CASSLSGPYNEQFF.

The chain combines TRBV7-2 with TRBJ2-3; D may match TRBD1 or TRBD2 (5 bases each). Trimming pared 0 bases from V and 6 bases from J, leaving 19 bases between. This CDR3 has 17 residues. The germline gives CDR1 SGHTA, CDR2 FQGNSA. The CDR3, as DNA: TGTGCCAGCAGCTTAGCCTGGGCAGGGACCCTCGGGGATACGCAGTATTTT. Protein product: CASSLAWAGTLGDTQYF.

This rearrangement joins TRBV2 to TRBJ2-7; D is perhaps TRBD2 (6 bases). The V gene's germline CDR1 is SNHLY and CDR2 FYNNEI. V was pared by 5 bases and J by 2 bases, with 16 bases between. This CDR3 is 15 amino acids long. Here the CDR3 reads CASSLGRGATYEQYF. The CDR3 coding sequence is TGTGCCAGCAGTTTAGGGCGGGGAGCAACCTACGAGCAGTACTTC.

This clonotype was seen a few times. V and J are TRBV9 and TRBJ2-5; D might be TRBD2 (6 bases). This CDR3 spans 13 amino acids. V was trimmed by 2 bases and J by 3 bases, leaving 8 bases between them. CDR1 is SGDLS and CDR2 is YYNGEE in the germline V gene. The chain's CDR3 is CASSVGGEETQYF. DNA of the CDR3: TGTGCCAGCAGCGTGGGGGGAGAAGAGACCCAGTACTTC.

This clonotype was recorded a few times. The V call is TRBV7-2, the J call TRBJ2-3; D is undetermined. CDR3 size: 14 residues. Trimming pared 3 bases from V and 1 base from J, leaving 8 bases between. Looked up from germline, CDR1 is SGHTA and CDR2 is FQGNSA. CDR3 region: CASSLGFGTDTQYF. CDR3 bases: TGTGCCAGCAGCTTGGGTTTCGGCACAGATACGCAGTATTTT.

This clonotype was picked up a small number of times. The chain combines TRBV5-1 with TRBJ2-7; no clear D gene. This CDR3 has 13 amino acids. Per the germline V gene, CDR1 is SGHRS and CDR2 is YFSETQ. V lost 4 bases and J 5 bases, leaving 13 bases between the germline ends. The CDR3 protein is CASSVGPDDEQYF. CDR3 coding DNA: TGCGCCAGCAGCGTCGGACCTGACGACGAGCAGTACTTC.

As DNA, the CDR3 is TGCGCCAGCAGCCCCCATAGCTCCTACAATGAGCAGTTCTTC. This encodes CASSPHSSYNEQFF. The chain joins TRBV5-1 to TRBJ2-1; D call uncertain. The CDR3 length is 14 residues. Trimming left V 4 bases short and J 0 bases short, with 8 bases between. Germline V gene sequence: CDR1 SGHRS, CDR2 YFSETQ.

This clonotype appeared a few times. The chain joins TRBV12-3 or TRBV12-4 to TRBJ2-2, with 7 bases that match TRBD1. The V gene end was trimmed by 8 bases and the J gene end by 6 bases; junction bases not matched to a gene: 9. The CDR3 extends over 14 amino acids. The CDR3 nucleotides are TGTGCCAGCGGAATATACAGGGGCTCCGGGGAGCTGTTTTTT. Amino acid sequence: CASGIYRGSGELFF.

This clonotype showed up many times. V gene TRBV12-3 or TRBV12-4 combines with J gene TRBJ1-3; no clear D gene. The CDR3 contains 17 residues. The V and J ends lost 2 bases and 5 bases respectively, with 19 bases between them. CDR3 DNA: TGTGCCAGCAGTTTAAAGGGAAATGATATAAGAAGAAACACCATATATTTT. Encoded protein: CASSLKGNDIRRNTIYF.

The chain carries TRBV29-1 and TRBJ2-1; D unclear. Trimming took off 7 bases at V and 9 bases at J, with 16 bases between the two ends. The CDR3 runs to 12 residues. Germline loops: CDR1 SQVTM, CDR2 ANQGSEA. The CDR3 sequence: CSAPETSTEQFF. DNA of the CDR3: TGCAGCGCCCCGGAGACGTCGACTGAGCAGTTCTTC.

V is TRBV6-5 and J is TRBJ1-6, with D unclear. Trimming took 5 bases from V and 6 from J, leaving 11 bases between them. This CDR3 has 14 amino acids. Germline lookup yields CDR1 MNHEY and CDR2 SVGAGI. This CDR3 reads CASSEWGANSPLHF. CDR3 bases: TGTGCCAGCAGTGAGTGGGGTGCTAATTCACCCCTCCACTTT.

The CDR3 DNA is TGCGCCAGCAGCCAATGGGGGATTGGGAGCGGGGCCAACGTCCTGACTTTC. This encodes CASSQWGIGSGANVLTF. V is TRBV4-1 and J is TRBJ2-6, with D perhaps assigned TRBD1 or TRBD2 (5 bases each). This CDR3 region has 17 residues. The germline V and J ends were trimmed by 2 bases and 4 bases, with 15 bases remaining between them. CDR1 and CDR2 from the germline V gene are MGHRA and YSYEKL.

There are many counts of this clonotype. V and J are TRBV28 and TRBJ2-7; tentatively, D is TRBD1 (5 bases). CDR3 length: 12 amino acids. Trimming cost V 5 bases and J 3 bases, with 8 bases left between them. Germline CDR1 reads MDHEN; CDR2 reads SYDVKM. In nucleotides, the CDR3 is TGTGCCAGCAGTGGCGGACACTACGAGCAGTACTTC. Amino acids: CASSGGHYEQYF.

Remarks on this clonotype: The junction differs from germline at one of its ends, possibly a read error. The V gene is TRBV5-1, the J gene TRBJ1-2; the D is unclear. CDR1 is SGHRS, CDR2 YFSETQ, per germline. The CDR3 is 14 amino acids. The CDR3 is CASSFSAGNYAYTF. The CDR3 bases are TGCGCCAGCAGCTTCAGTGCGGGGAACTATGCCTACACCTTC.

The V gene is TRBV7-8, the J gene TRBJ2-7; TRBD1 is a possible D gene (6 bases). The CDR3 has 15 residues. Germline V gives CDR1 SGHVS, CDR2 FQNEAQ. Trimming cost V 1 base and J 1 base, with 11 bases left between them. The CDR3 loop is CASSLGGTSSYEQYF. CDR3 in DNA: TGTGCCAGCAGCTTAGGGGGGACATCTTCCTACGAGCAGTACTTC.